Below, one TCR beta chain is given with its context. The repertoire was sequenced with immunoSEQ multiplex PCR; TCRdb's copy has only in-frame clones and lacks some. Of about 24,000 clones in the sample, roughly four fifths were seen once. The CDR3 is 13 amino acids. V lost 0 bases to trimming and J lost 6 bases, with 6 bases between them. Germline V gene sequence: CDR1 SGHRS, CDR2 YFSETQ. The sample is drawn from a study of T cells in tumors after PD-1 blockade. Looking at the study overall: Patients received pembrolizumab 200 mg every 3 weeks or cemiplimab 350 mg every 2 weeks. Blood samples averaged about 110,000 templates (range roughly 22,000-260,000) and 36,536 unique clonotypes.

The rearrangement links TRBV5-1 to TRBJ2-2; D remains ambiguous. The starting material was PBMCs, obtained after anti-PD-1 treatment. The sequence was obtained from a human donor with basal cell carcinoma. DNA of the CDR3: TGCGCCAGCAGCTTGGCAGATCCCGGGGAGCTGTTTTTT. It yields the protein CASSLADPGELFF.